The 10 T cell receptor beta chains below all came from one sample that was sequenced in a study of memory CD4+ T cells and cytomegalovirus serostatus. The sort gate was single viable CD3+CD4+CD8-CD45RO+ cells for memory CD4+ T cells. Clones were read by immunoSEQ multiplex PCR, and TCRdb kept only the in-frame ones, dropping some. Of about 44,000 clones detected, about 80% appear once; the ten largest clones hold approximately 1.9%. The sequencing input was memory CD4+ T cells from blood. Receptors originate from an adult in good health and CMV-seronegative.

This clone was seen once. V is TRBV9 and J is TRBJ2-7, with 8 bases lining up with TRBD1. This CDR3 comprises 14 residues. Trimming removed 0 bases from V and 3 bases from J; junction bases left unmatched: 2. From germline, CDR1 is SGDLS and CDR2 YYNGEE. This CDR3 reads CASSVGGQGYEQYF. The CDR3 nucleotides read TGTGCCAGCAGCGTAGGAGGACAGGGCTACGAGCAGTACTTC.

The CDR3 DNA sequence: TGTGCCAGCTCACTCTTAGGACAGGGCCCGGGATATGGCTACACCTTC. Its protein product is CASSLLGQGPGYGYTF. The chain carries TRBV18 and TRBJ1-2; TRBD1 matches 8 bases. The V and J ends lost 4 bases and 5 bases, in that order; junction bases with no gene match: 12. Germline loops: CDR1 KGHSH, CDR2 LQKENI. CDR3 size: 16 residues.

DNA of the CDR3: TGTGCCAGTTCACGGACGGCAACTAATGAAAAACTGTTTTTT. Translating it yields CASSRTATNEKLFF. This chain links TRBV19 with TRBJ1-4; D not resolved. The V and J ends lost 8 bases and 0 bases respectively, with 10 bases between them. This CDR3 is built from 14 residues. Germline CDR1 and CDR2: LNHDA and SQIVND (reference sequence).

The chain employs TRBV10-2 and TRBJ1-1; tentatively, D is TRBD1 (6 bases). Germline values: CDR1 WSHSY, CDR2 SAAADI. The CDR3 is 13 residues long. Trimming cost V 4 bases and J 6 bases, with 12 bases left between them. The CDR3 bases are TGCGCCAGCAGTGGCAACAGGGAGGCTGAAGCTTTCTTT. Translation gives CASSGNREAEAFF.

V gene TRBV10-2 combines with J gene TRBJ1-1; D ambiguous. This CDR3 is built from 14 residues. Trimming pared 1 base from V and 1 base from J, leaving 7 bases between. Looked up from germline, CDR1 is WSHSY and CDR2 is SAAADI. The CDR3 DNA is TGCGCCAGCAGTGAGTTGTCCCGGAACACTGAAGCTTTCTTT. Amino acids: CASSELSRNTEAFF.

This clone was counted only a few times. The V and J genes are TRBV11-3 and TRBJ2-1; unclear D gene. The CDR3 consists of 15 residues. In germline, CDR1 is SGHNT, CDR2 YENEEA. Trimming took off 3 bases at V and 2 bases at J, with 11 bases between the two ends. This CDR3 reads CASSLDPGPYNEQFF. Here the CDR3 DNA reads TGTGCCAGCAGCTTGGACCCAGGCCCCTACAATGAGCAGTTCTTC. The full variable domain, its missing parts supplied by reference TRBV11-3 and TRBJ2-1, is EAGVVQSPRYKIIEKKQPVAFWCNPISGHNTLYWYLQNLGQGPELLIRYENEEAVDDSQLPKDRFSAERLKGVDSTLKIQPAELGDSAVYLCASSLDPGPYNEQFFGPGTRLTVL.

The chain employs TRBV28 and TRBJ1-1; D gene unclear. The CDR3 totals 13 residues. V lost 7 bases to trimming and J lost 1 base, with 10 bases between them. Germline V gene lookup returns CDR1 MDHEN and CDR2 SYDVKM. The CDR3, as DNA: TGTGCCAGCACCGGCTCGGGGAACACTGAAGCTTTCTTT. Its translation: CASTGSGNTEAFF.

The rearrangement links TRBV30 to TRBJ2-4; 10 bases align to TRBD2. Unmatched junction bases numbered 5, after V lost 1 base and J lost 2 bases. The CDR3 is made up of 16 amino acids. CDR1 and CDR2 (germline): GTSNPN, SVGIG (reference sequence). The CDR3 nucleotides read TGTGCCTGGAGTGATGTAGCGGGGGGTACCAAAAACATTCAGTACTTC. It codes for CAWSDVAGGTKNIQYF. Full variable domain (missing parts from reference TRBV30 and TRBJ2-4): SQTIHQWPATLVQPVGSPLSLECTVEGTSNPNLYWYRQAAGRGLQLLFYSVGIGQISSEVPQNLSASRPQDRQFILSSKKLLLSDSGFYLCAWSDVAGGTKNIQYFGAGTRLSVL.

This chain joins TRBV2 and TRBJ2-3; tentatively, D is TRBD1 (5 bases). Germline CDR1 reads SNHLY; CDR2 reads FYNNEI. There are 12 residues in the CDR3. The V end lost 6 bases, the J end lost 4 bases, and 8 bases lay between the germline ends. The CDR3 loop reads CASRETADTQYF. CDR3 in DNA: TGTGCCAGCAGAGAGACAGCAGATACGCAGTATTTT.

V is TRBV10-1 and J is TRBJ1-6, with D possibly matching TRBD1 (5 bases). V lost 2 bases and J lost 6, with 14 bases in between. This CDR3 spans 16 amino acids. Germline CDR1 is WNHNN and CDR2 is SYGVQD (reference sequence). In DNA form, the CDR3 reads TGCGCCAGCAGTGAGGGTCGGGGACGGACTAATTCACCCCTCCACTTT. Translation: CASSEGRGRTNSPLHF.